This TCR beta chain was sequenced in a study of cytomegalovirus exposure and HLA in healthy donors. The assay was immunoSEQ multiplex PCR, and TCRdb's table has in-frame clones only and misses some. The data show fewer than 200,000 clones, roughly 90% seen once. What was sequenced was PBMCs. This TCR was recovered from a man between 18 and 29 years old in good health and CMV-seropositive.

The CDR3 DNA sequence: TGTGCCAGCTCACCCCCCGGACAGTTACTAAACAATGAGCAGTTCTTC. Translation: CASSPPGQLLNNEQFF. The chain couples TRBV18 to TRBJ2-1; tentative D call: TRBD1 (6 bases). Germline V gene data show CDR1 as KGHSH and CDR2 as LQKENI. The V gene lost 3 bases and the J gene lost 5 bases, with 17 bases spanning the gap. The length of the CDR3 is 16 residues.